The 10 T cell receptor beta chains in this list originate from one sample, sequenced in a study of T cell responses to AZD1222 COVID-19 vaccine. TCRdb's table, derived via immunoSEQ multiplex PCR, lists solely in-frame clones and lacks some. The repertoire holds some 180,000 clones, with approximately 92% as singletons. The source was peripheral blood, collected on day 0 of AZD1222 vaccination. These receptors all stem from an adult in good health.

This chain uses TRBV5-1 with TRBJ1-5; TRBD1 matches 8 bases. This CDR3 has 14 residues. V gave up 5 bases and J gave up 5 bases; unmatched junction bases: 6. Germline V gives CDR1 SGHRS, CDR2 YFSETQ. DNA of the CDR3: TGCGCCAGCAGAGAGGGACAGGTCGATCAGCCCCAGCATTTT. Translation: CASREGQVDQPQHF.

The CDR3 region is CASSQERGNQPQHF. The DNA of the CDR3 is TGCGCCAGCAGCCAAGAACGGGGCAATCAGCCCCAGCATTTT. The chain combines TRBV4-1 with TRBJ1-5; D uncertain. V dropped 0 bases and J dropped 2 bases, with 5 bases sitting between them. CDR3 length: 14 amino acids. The germline V gene encodes CDR1 MGHRA and CDR2 YSYEKL.

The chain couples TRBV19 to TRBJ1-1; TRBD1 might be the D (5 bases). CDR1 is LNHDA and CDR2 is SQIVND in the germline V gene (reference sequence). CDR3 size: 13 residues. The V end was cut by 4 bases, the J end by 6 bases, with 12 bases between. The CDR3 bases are TGTGCCAGTAGTACCACCGGGGCCTCTGAAGCTTTCTTT. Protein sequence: CASSTTGASEAFF.

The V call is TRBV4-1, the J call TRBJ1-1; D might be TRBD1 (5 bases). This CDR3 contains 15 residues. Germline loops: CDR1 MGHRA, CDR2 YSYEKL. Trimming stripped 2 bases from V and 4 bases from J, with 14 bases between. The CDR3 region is CASSQLSSGPTEAFF. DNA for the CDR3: TGCGCCAGCAGCCAATTATCTTCGGGGCCCACTGAAGCTTTCTTT.

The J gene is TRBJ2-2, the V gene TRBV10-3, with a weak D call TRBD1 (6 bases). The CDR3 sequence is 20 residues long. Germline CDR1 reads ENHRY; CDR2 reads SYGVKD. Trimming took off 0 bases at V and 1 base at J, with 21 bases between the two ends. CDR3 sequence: CAISESNQGQTKGNTGELFF. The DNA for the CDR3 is TGTGCCATCAGTGAGTCGAATCAAGGACAGACCAAAGGGAACACCGGGGAGCTGTTTTTT.

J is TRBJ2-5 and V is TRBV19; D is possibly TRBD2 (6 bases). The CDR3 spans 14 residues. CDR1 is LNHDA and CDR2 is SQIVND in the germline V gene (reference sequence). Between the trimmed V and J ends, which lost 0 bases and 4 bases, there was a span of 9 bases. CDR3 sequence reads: CASSIDPEGETQYF. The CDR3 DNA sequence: TGTGCCAGTAGTATAGATCCGGAGGGAGAGACCCAGTACTTC. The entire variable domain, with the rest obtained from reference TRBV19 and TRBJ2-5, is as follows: DGGITQSPKYLFRKEGQNVTLSCEQNLNHDAMYWYRQDPGQGLRLIYYSQIVNDFQKGDIAEGYSVSREKKESFPLTVTSAQKNPTAFYLCASSIDPEGETQYFGPGTRLLVL.

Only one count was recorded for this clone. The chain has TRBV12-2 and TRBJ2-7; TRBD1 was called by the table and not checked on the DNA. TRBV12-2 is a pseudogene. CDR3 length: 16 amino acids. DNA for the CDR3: TGTGCAAGTCGCTTAGCGCAGGTTGAAAGCTCCTACGAGCAGTACGTC. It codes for CASRLAQVESSYEQYV.

The CDR3 DNA follows: TGTGCCACCAGTGATTTGTCAGTGACCGGGACAGGGAACACCGGGGAGCTGTTTTTT. Its protein product is CATSDLSVTGTGNTGELFF. The rearrangement joins TRBV24-1 to TRBJ2-2; 8 nucleotides align to TRBD1. The CDR3 is 19 residues long. Germline trimming cut 0 bases from V and 1 base from J; bases unmatched to any gene: 9. Germline V lookup: CDR1 KGHDR, CDR2 SFDVKD.

The CDR3 sequence is CASSYDRGNAGELFF. CDR3 DNA sequence: TGTGCCAGCAGTTACGACCGGGGAAATGCCGGGGAGCTGTTTTTT. V is TRBV6-5 and J is TRBJ2-2, with D possibly matching TRBD2 (5 bases). CDR1 and CDR2 from the germline V gene are MNHEY and SVGAGI. V was pared by 2 bases and J by 6 bases, with 13 bases between. The CDR3 consists of 15 residues.

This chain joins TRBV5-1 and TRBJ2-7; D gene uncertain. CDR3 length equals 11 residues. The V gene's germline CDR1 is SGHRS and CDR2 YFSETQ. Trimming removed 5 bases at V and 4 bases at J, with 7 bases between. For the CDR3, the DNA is TGCGCCAGCAGTCTGGGGTACGAGCAGTACTTC. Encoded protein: CASSLGYEQYF.